These 24 T cell receptor beta chains originate from one sample sequenced in a study of T cell responses to AZD1222 COVID-19 vaccine. Sequenced by immunoSEQ multiplex PCR; TCRdb stores in-frame clones only, minus some. This repertoire shows over 100,000 clones, over 90% found once; its top ten account for 5%. Specimen: peripheral blood, collected on day 0 of AZD1222 vaccination. The origin of the receptors is an adult in good health.

The CDR3 is CASSLLGRSSPLHF. The CDR3 region has the DNA TGTGCCAGCAGTTTACTGGGGAGGAGTTCACCCCTCCACTTT. V is TRBV27 and J is TRBJ1-6, with D unclear. CDR1 and CDR2 from the germline V gene are MNHEY and SMNVEV (reference sequence). CDR3 size: 14 residues. The V end lost 2 bases, the J end lost 9 bases, and 11 bases lay between the germline ends.

This chain links TRBV7-9 with TRBJ1-2; possibly TRBD1 for D (6 bases). Germline V gene lookup returns CDR1 SEHNR and CDR2 FQNEAQ (reference sequence). The CDR3 runs to 17 residues. V shed 5 bases and J shed 7 bases, with 26 bases lying between them. In nucleotides, the CDR3 is TGTGCCAGCAGCCCTATTCTCCCGGGGGGCGCTTCGGGTGGCTACACCTTC. This codes for CASSPILPGGASGGYTF.

V usage is TRBV5-1 and J usage is TRBJ2-1, with unresolved D. Germline V gene data show CDR1 as SGHRS and CDR2 as YFSETQ. The CDR3 contains 14 residues. V lost 4 bases, J lost 7 bases, and 15 bases lay in between. CDR3 amino acids: CASSPTPQKNEQFF. The DNA of the CDR3 is TGCGCCAGCAGCCCAACCCCCCAGAAAAATGAGCAGTTCTTC.

The chain uses TRBV7-2 and TRBJ2-7; 8 bases map to TRBD2. The CDR3 runs 15 residues. The J segment lost 0 bases and the V segment lost 4 bases, leaving 5 bases of the junction unmatched. Germline lookup yields CDR1 SGHTA and CDR2 FQGNSA. The CDR3 spells CASSSSGPSSYEQYF. The CDR3 region has the DNA TGTGCCAGCAGCTCTAGCGGGCCCAGCTCCTACGAGCAGTACTTC.

V usage is TRBV12-3 or TRBV12-4 and J usage is TRBJ2-1, with 7 bases aligning to TRBD2. This CDR3 has 13 amino acids. V lost 4 bases, J lost 7 bases, and 4 bases stayed unmatched. In DNA form, the CDR3 reads TGTGCCAGCAGTTGGGGGACTATAAATGAGCAGTTCTTC. Encoded protein: CASSWGTINEQFF.

The V and J genes are TRBV3-1 (or the pseudogene TRBV3-2) and TRBJ1-1, with 10 bases matching TRBD1. The J segment lost 5 bases and the V segment lost 6 bases, leaving 6 bases of the junction unmatched. Germline lookup yields CDR1 LGHDT and CDR2 YNNKEL (reference sequence). The CDR3 has 14 amino acids. The CDR3 DNA reads TGTGCCAGCAGAGAGACAGGGGGCGGGACTGAAGCTTTCTTT. This translates into CASRETGGGTEAFF.

Turning to this clone: Other DNA sequences in the same sample also yield this CDR3. V usage is TRBV18 and J usage is TRBJ1-3; TRBD1 might be the D (5 bases). CDR1 KGHSH and CDR2 LQKENI come from the germline V gene. Trimming stripped 3 bases from V and 0 bases from J, with 6 bases between. CDR3 size: 14 residues. CDR3 coding DNA: TGTGCCAGCTCACCCGACAGCTCTGGAAACACCATATATTTT. Protein product: CASSPDSSGNTIYF.

The chain recombines TRBV2 with TRBJ1-2; no clear D gene. This CDR3 spans 14 amino acids. The V end was cut by 5 bases, the J end by 0 bases, with 10 bases between. The V gene's germline CDR1 is SNHLY and CDR2 FYNNEI. DNA of the CDR3: TGTGCCAGCAGTAGAAACCCGACTAACTATGGCTACACCTTC. This gives the protein CASSRNPTNYGYTF.

This chain connects TRBV27 to TRBJ2-3; possible D gene TRBD2, 6 bases. Trimming removed 5 bases at V and 0 bases at J, with 15 bases between. The CDR3 is 16 amino acids. Germline CDR1 is MNHEY and CDR2 is SMNVEV (reference sequence). CDR3 sequence (DNA): TGTGCCAGCAGTCCGGGACTGGAGAGGAGCACAGATACGCAGTATTTT. Its protein is CASSPGLERSTDTQYF.

The rearrangement joins TRBV4-2 to TRBJ2-5; 7 bases map to TRBD2. CDR1 and CDR2 from the germline V gene are LGHNA and YNFKEQ. The CDR3 runs to 14 residues. After removal of 4 bases from V and 5 bases from J, the junction contained 7 bases not matched to a gene. CDR3 in amino acids: CASSRGEGGETQYF. CDR3 bases: TGTGCCAGCAGCCGTGGGGAGGGAGGCGAGACCCAGTACTTC.

This chain uses TRBV2 with TRBJ1-1, with 7 bases identical to TRBD1. Germline V gene lookup returns CDR1 SNHLY and CDR2 FYNNEI. The CDR3 sequence is 17 residues long. V gave up 6 bases and J gave up 6 bases; unmatched junction bases: 19. The CDR3, as DNA: TGTGCCAGCAGAGGGACAGCAGTAACGAAAGGGAGCTCTGAAGCTTTCTTT. Translated: CASRGTAVTKGSSEAFF.

The chain is built from TRBV20-1 and TRBJ1-5; no clear D gene. CDR3 size: 15 residues. V was pared by 3 bases and J by 3 bases, with 15 bases between. CDR1 is DFQATT, CDR2 SNEGSKA, per germline (reference sequence). CDR3 nucleotide sequence: TGCAGTGCTAGTGTAGACATGCTCGACAATCAGCCCCAGCATTTT. This codes for CSASVDMLDNQPQHF.

By sample fraction, this clone is medium-sized. The rearrangement uses TRBV30 and TRBJ2-2; 11 bases map to TRBD2. This CDR3 is built from 16 residues. Germline CDR1 reads GTSNPN; CDR2 reads SVGIG (reference sequence). Unmatched junction bases numbered 8, after V lost 3 bases and J lost 5 bases. CDR3 loop: CAWSDQLAGETGELFF. In nucleotides, the CDR3 is TGTGCCTGGAGCGATCAACTAGCGGGAGAAACCGGGGAGCTGTTTTTT.

V gene TRBV7-8 combines with J gene TRBJ1-6; possible D gene TRBD1, 5 bases. Trimming cost V 1 base and J 7 bases, with 8 bases left between them. CDR1 is SGHVS, CDR2 FQNEAQ, per germline. This CDR3 has 14 residues. The CDR3 here is CASSLGQPNSPLHF. The CDR3 DNA follows: TGTGCCAGCAGCTTAGGACAGCCCAATTCACCCCTCCACTTT.

The chain recombines TRBV7-2 with TRBJ1-1; D remains unclear. The CDR3 length is 14 residues. Germline CDR1 and CDR2: SGHTA and FQGNSA. V lost 7 bases to trimming and J lost 0 bases, with 12 bases between them. The chain's CDR3 is CASTPGLMNTEAFF. CDR3 bases: TGTGCCAGCACGCCTGGCCTCATGAACACTGAAGCTTTCTTT.

The chain combines TRBV6-2 or TRBV6-3 with TRBJ2-6; D not resolved. Trimming removed 2 bases from V and 1 base from J, with 12 bases in between. Germline CDR1 is MNHEY and CDR2 is SVGEGT. The CDR3 length is 17 residues. CDR3 coding DNA: TGTGCCAGCAGTTACCGGCTCCTCCGTTCTGGGGCCAACGTCCTGACTTTC. Its protein product is CASSYRLLRSGANVLTF.

V usage is TRBV5-1 and J usage is TRBJ2-1; the match to TRBD2 covers 10 bases. The germline gives CDR1 SGHRS, CDR2 YFSETQ. The CDR3 length is 14 residues. The junction had 6 bases not matched to a gene; V was cut back by 0 bases and J by 12 bases. CDR3 sequence reads: CASSLVSSGRRQFF. The CDR3 DNA follows: TGCGCCAGCAGCTTGGTGTCTAGCGGGAGACGGCAGTTCTTC.

This rearrangement joins TRBV5-1 to TRBJ1-2; maybe TRBD1 (5 bases). V lost 0 bases and J 6 bases, leaving 12 bases between the germline ends. Germline V gives CDR1 SGHRS, CDR2 YFSETQ. The CDR3 sequence is 14 residues long. The CDR3 region has the DNA TGCGCCAGCAGCTTGGCCCAAGGGACTAATGGCTACACCTTC. Encoded protein: CASSLAQGTNGYTF. Combining the CDR3 with reference TRBV5-1 and TRBJ1-2 gives the whole variable domain KAGVTQTPRYLIKTRGQQVTLSCSPISGHRSVSWYQQTPGQGLQFLFEYFSETQRNKGNFPGRFSGRQFSNSRSEMNVSTLELGDSALYLCASSLAQGTNGYTFGSGTRLTVV.

This clone showed up just once. V usage is TRBV11-2 and J usage is TRBJ1-2; no clear D. The CDR3 is 13 residues long. V was trimmed by 0 bases and J by 4 bases, leaving 6 bases between them. Germline-derived CDR1 and CDR2 are SGHAT and FQNNGV. The CDR3 spells CASSLDPVYGYTF. As DNA, the CDR3 is TGTGCCAGCAGCTTAGACCCAGTCTATGGCTACACCTTC.

V and J are TRBV5-4 and TRBJ2-3; 11 bases agree with TRBD2. Germline CDR1 and CDR2: SGHNT and YYREEE (reference sequence). CDR3 length: 16 residues. Germline trimming cut 3 bases from V and 0 bases from J; bases unmatched to any gene: 3. Here the CDR3 reads CASSSRTSGSTDTQYF. The CDR3, as DNA: TGTGCCAGCAGCTCCCGGACTAGCGGGAGCACAGATACGCAGTATTTT.

CDR3 in DNA: TGTGCCAGCAGCTGGGGGTTTAGCGGGAACGAGCAGTACTTC. This sequence encodes CASSWGFSGNEQYF. The chain has TRBV7-2 and TRBJ2-7; TRBD2 agrees at 8 bases. The CDR3 has 14 residues. Trimming removed 4 bases from V and 5 bases from J; junction bases left unmatched: 7. Germline V gene data show CDR1 as SGHTA and CDR2 as FQGNSA. The full variable domain, in which reference TRBV7-2 and TRBJ2-7 provide the parts outside the CDR3, is GAGVSQSPSNKVTEKGKDVELRCDPISGHTALYWYRQSLGQGLEFLIYFQGNSAPDKSGLPSDRFSAERTGGSVSTLTIQRTQQEDSAVYLCASSWGFSGNEQYFGPGTRLTVT.

The chain is built from TRBV6-2 or TRBV6-3 and TRBJ2-1, with D unclear. V lost 2 bases and J lost 5, with 7 bases in between. Germline CDR1 and CDR2: MNHEY and SVGEGT. This CDR3 has 13 amino acids. The CDR3 coding sequence is TGTGCCAGCAGTTACAGGGAAAACAATGAGCAGTTCTTC. The encoded protein is CASSYRENNEQFF.

This sequence joins TRBV27 and TRBJ2-7; TRBD1 agrees at 8 bases. Trimming cost V 1 base and J 2 bases; bases outside gene matches: 4. From germline, CDR1 is MNHEY and CDR2 SMNVEV (reference sequence). The CDR3 is 15 residues long. CDR3 coding DNA: TGTGCCAGCAGTTTATGGGGGACAGGCCCCTACGAGCAGTACTTC. Protein: CASSLWGTGPYEQYF.

This clone was observed a handful of times. The rearrangement uses TRBV7-2 and TRBJ2-1, with TRBD1 matching 7 bases. Germline trimming cut 5 bases from V and 9 bases from J; bases unmatched to any gene: 7. The germline V gene has CDR1 SGHTA and CDR2 FQGNSA. The CDR3 loop spans 13 amino acids. CDR3 bases: TGTGCCAGCAGCGCACTACAGGGGAGTGAGCAGTTCTTC. It encodes CASSALQGSEQFF.